The entry below gives a single TCR beta chain sequence along with its context. Per the germline V gene, CDR1 is LNHDA and CDR2 is SQIVND (reference sequence). The CDR3 is made up of 13 amino acids. V was cut by 9 bases and J by 0 bases, with 8 bases left in between. Sequencing was performed with immunoSEQ multiplex PCR; in TCRdb, only in-frame clones are kept and a portion is missing. The repertoire holds some 640,000 clones, with about 89% as singletons. This sample is part of a study of shared T cell receptors in the human thymus. The sample was also reused in another study, on human thymus T cells. That study adds: The related literature has documented a marked overlap of thymic repertoires among unrelated individuals.

Material: thymocytes. The source is a boy younger than two with a congenital heart defect. The chain combines TRBV19 with TRBJ1-4; D is possibly TRBD1 (6 bases). Here the CDR3 reads CASEGATNEKLFF. DNA of the CDR3: TGTGCCAGCGAGGGGGCAACTAATGAAAAACTGTTTTTT.